These 10 T cell receptor beta chains came from one sample sequenced in a study of blood T cell repertoires in COVID-19. Repertoires were generated with immunoSEQ multiplex PCR, while TCRdb's copy carries only in-frame clones and drops some. The table records 180,000 or so clones, 87% of them present only once. The sample comprised peripheral blood. All receptors come from a woman between 45 and 65 years old with acute or convalescent COVID-19.

The genes are TRBV5-4 and TRBJ2-5, with a possible D match to TRBD2 (5 bases). Germline loops: CDR1 SGHNT, CDR2 YYREEE (reference sequence). This CDR3 has 13 residues. Trimming left V 4 bases short and J 4 bases short, with 11 bases between. The CDR3 DNA reads TGTGCCAGCAGCCCAGGACTTGGAGAGACCCAGTACTTC. This codes for CASSPGLGETQYF.

This clone was seen many times. The chain combines TRBV5-1 with TRBJ2-7, with 12 nucleotides matching TRBD1. Germline assignment: CDR1 SGHRS and CDR2 YFSETQ. Losses at the gene ends were 4 bases for V and 5 bases for J; bases not matched to a gene: 10. The CDR3 totals 16 residues. The CDR3 region is CASSLDGTGGRHEQYF. The CDR3 DNA follows: TGCGCCAGCAGCCTGGACGGGACAGGGGGCCGCCACGAGCAGTACTTC.

This sequence joins TRBV29-1 and TRBJ1-2; tentatively, D is TRBD1 (6 bases). Looked up from germline, CDR1 is SQVTM and CDR2 is ANQGSEA. V was clipped by 4 bases and J by 1 base, with 10 bases between them. CDR3 length equals 13 residues. CDR3 residues: CSVAQGRNYGYTF. CDR3 nucleotide sequence: TGCAGCGTTGCTCAGGGGCGTAACTATGGCTACACCTTC. The complete variable domain, with remaining parts taken from reference TRBV29-1 and TRBJ1-2, reads SAVISQKPSRDICQRGTSLTIQCQVDSQVTMMFWYRQQPGQSLTLIATANQGSEATYESGFVIDKFPISRPNLTFSTLTVSNMSPEDSSIYLCSVAQGRNYGYTFGSGTRLTVV.

The chain recombines TRBV27 with TRBJ1-2; D gene ambiguous. This CDR3 is 12 amino acids long. Germline values: CDR1 MNHEY, CDR2 SMNVEV (reference sequence). V lost 7 bases, J lost 3 bases, and 9 bases lay in between. The CDR3 here is CASNSIDYGYTF. Written as DNA, the CDR3 is TGTGCCAGCAACTCTATAGACTATGGCTACACCTTC.

This chain links TRBV5-1 with TRBJ2-1; 7 bases match TRBD2. This CDR3 is built from 15 residues. Unmatched junction bases numbered 6, after V lost 1 base and J lost 5 bases. CDR1 and CDR2 from the germline V gene are SGHRS and YFSETQ. CDR3 region: CASSLNRGSNNEQFF. The CDR3 DNA follows: TGCGCCAGCAGCTTGAATCGCGGGAGCAACAATGAGCAGTTCTTC.

Here the CDR3 DNA reads TGTGCCAGCTCACTCCTCCTGACTGAGAACGCAGATACGCAGTATTTT. The encoded protein is CASSLLLTENADTQYF. The V and J genes are TRBV18 and TRBJ2-3; D uncertain. Germline CDR1 reads KGHSH; CDR2 reads LQKENI. V lost 4 bases and J 4 bases, leaving 18 bases between the germline ends. The CDR3 runs to 16 residues.

The J gene is TRBJ2-3, the V gene TRBV11-2, with 7 bases matching TRBD2. V lost 6 bases to trimming and J lost 1 base; unmatched junction nucleotides: 10. CDR1 and CDR2 from the germline V gene are SGHAT and FQNNGV. This CDR3 contains 16 residues. CDR3 loop: CASSRLGRVGTDTQYF. CDR3 coding DNA: TGTGCCAGCAGTCGACTGGGGAGGGTAGGCACAGATACGCAGTATTTT.

This clone came up a few times. The chain joins TRBV30 to TRBJ1-1; D is unresolved. CDR1 and CDR2 from the germline V gene are GTSNPN and SVGIG (reference sequence). This CDR3 has 14 residues. Trimming took off 0 bases at V and 4 bases at J, with 12 bases between the two ends. CDR3 coding DNA: TGTGCCTGGAGTGTTTGGGGAGTAGGCACTGAAGCTTTCTTT. This codes for CAWSVWGVGTEAFF.

This chain joins TRBV30 and TRBJ1-5; 7 nucleotides line up with TRBD1. The CDR3 is 13 amino acids. J gave up 2 bases and V 5 bases, and 3 bases lay outside the gene matches. Germline lookup yields CDR1 GTSNPN and CDR2 SVGIG (reference sequence). DNA for the CDR3: TGTGCCTGGGATACAGGGGGCAATCAGCCCCAGCATTTT. This translates into CAWDTGGNQPQHF.

J is TRBJ1-3 and V is TRBV12-3 or TRBV12-4, with D hard to call. Trimming shortened V by 3 bases and J by 0 bases, and 3 bases separated the two germline ends. This CDR3 contains 13 residues. CDR3 DNA sequence: TGTGCCAGCAGTTTCAACTCTGGAAACACCATATATTTT. This translates into CASSFNSGNTIYF.